Listed below are T cell receptor beta chains from one sample, sequenced in a study of blood T cell repertoires in COVID-19. Profiled with immunoSEQ multiplex PCR; TCRdb holds only in-frame clones, not every one. The sample holds fewer than 350,000 clones; 85% are singletons and the top ten take under 2%. Sequencing input: PBMCs or T cells enriched from blood (not recorded which). The receptor source for this set is a woman in her twenties or thirties who had been exposed to COVID-19. CDR3s include the opening cysteine and the closing phenylalanine or tryptophan. Each record gives: clone size, V gene, D gene, J gene, CDR3 DNA, CDR3 protein. The D gene is left open where the match is weak. For some rows the clone size is stated as once, few or many, or as a class when expanded; others skip it.

NA	TRBV29-1	NA	TRBJ2-3	TGCAGCGTTGAATCTCAAGTCTCAGGGACGCAGTATTTT	CSVESQVSGTQYF
NA	TRBV19	NA	TRBJ2-1	TGTGCCAGTAGTTCTGACAGGAGCTCCTACAATGAGCAGTTCTTC	CASSSDRSSYNEQFF
NA	TRBV28	TRBD1	TRBJ1-2	TGTGCCAGCAGTTCGGATTTGACAGGGTCTAACTATGGCTACACCTTC	CASSSDLTGSNYGYTF
NA	TRBV24-1	TRBD1	TRBJ2-2	TGTGCCACCAGTGATCCAGGGGGCGTCAATACCGGGGAGCTGTTTTTT	CATSDPGGVNTGELFF
NA	TRBV15	TRBD2	TRBJ2-5	TGTGCCACCAGCGTCACCGGGACTAGCGGAGAGACCCAGTACTTC	CATSVTGTSGETQYF
NA	TRBV5-1	NA	TRBJ2-2	TGCGCCAGCAGCTTGGACAGGGCGGGCGGGGAGCTGTTTTTT	CASSLDRAGGELFF
NA	TRBV12-3/TRBV12-4	TRBD2	TRBJ2-1	TGTGCCAGCAGTAAGGGACTAGCGGAAGAGCAGTTCTTC	CASSKGLAEEQFF
NA	TRBV9	NA	TRBJ2-2	TGTGCCAGCAGCGTAGCCTTCACCGGGGAGCTGTTTTTT	CASSVAFTGELFF
NA	TRBV28	NA	TRBJ2-5	TGTGCCAGCAAACAAACAGGGTTGGGTAGGGAGACCCAGTACTTC	CASKQTGLGRETQYF
few	TRBV18	TRBD1	TRBJ2-2	TGTGCCAGCTCACTCACAGGGGGCTATAACACCGGGGAGCTGTTTTTT	CASSLTGGYNTGELFF
NA	TRBV28	TRBD1	TRBJ1-2	TGTGCCAGCAGCCCCGTTGGACAGGAATATGGCTACACCTTC	CASSPVGQEYGYTF
NA	TRBV3-1/TRBV3-2	NA	TRBJ2-7	TGTGCCAGCAGCCAATGGGACTCTTCGAGTGGATACGAGCAGTACTTC	CASSQWDSSSGYEQYF
NA	TRBV27	TRBD1	TRBJ1-1	TGTGCCAGCAGTTTCTACAGGGGTCGGAACACTGAAGCTTTCTTT	CASSFYRGRNTEAFF
NA	TRBV15	TRBD1	TRBJ1-5	TGTGCCACCAGACTCCCGACAGGGATCCGTCAGCCCCAGCATTTT	CATRLPTGIRQPQHF
few	TRBV11-3	TRBD2	TRBJ2-7	TGTGCCAGCAGTCAGGGCGGGGGAAGGTTCGAGCAGTACTTC	CASSQGGGRFEQYF
NA	TRBV27	NA	TRBJ2-7	TGTGCCAGCACCCTCCTGGGGGGTTTACGGGTCATTGGGTCCGAGCAGTACTTC	CASTLLGGLRVIGSEQYF
few	TRBV7-9	NA	TRBJ1-5	TGTGCCAGCAGCCCAGTTGATAGCAATCAGCCCCAGCATTTT	CASSPVDSNQPQHF
once	TRBV7-9	TRBD1	TRBJ2-7	TGTGCCACGGGAAGGGGGCCCTACGAGCAGTACTTC	CATGRGPYEQYF
NA	TRBV5-1	TRBD2	TRBJ2-1	TGCGCCAGCAGCCGGACTAGCGGGGGGTTGGATGAGCAGTTCTTC	CASSRTSGGLDEQFF
NA	TRBV7-2	NA	TRBJ2-3	TGTGCCAGCAGCTTAGGCCCGGGACTCACAGATACGCAGTATTTT	CASSLGPGLTDTQYF
few	TRBV19	TRBD2	TRBJ2-1	TGTGCCAGTAGTATAGGAAGGGCTATATGGGGGGGTGAGCAGTTCTTC	CASSIGRAIWGGEQFF
NA	TRBV3-1/TRBV3-2	NA	TRBJ1-3	TGTGCCAGCAGCCCCAGGGGTCCCTCATCAGGGGCCGGAAACACCATATATTTT	CASSPRGPSSGAGNTIYF
NA	TRBV4-1	TRBD1	TRBJ2-7	TGCGCCAGCAGCGATCCGGGACAGGGGCTTTATGAGCAGTACTTC	CASSDPGQGLYEQYF
NA	TRBV7-8	NA	TRBJ2-1	TGTGCCAGCAGCTTACTGGGGCTTTCCTACAATGAGCAGTTCTTC	CASSLLGLSYNEQFF
NA	TRBV5-4	NA	TRBJ1-6	TGTGCCAGCAGCTTGGCGGTGGACACCTATAATTCACCCCTCCACTTT	CASSLAVDTYNSPLHF
NA	TRBV28	NA	TRBJ1-2	TGTGCCAGCAGTTTCGCCCCTTCTCAGAAGGGGTACGGGTATGGCTACACCTTC	CASSFAPSQKGYGYGYTF
NA	TRBV2	NA	TRBJ2-3	TGTGCCAGCATCCCGACAGGCTTGGCCACAGATACGCAGTATTTT	CASIPTGLATDTQYF
NA	TRBV30	TRBD2	TRBJ2-7	TGTGCCTGGAGGCAAGCGGGAGGCGGGCAGTACTTC	CAWRQAGGGQYF
NA	TRBV9	TRBD2	TRBJ2-3	TGTGCCAGCAGCGGGGGAAGCGGGATCGGTAAAGATACGCAGTATTTT	CASSGGSGIGKDTQYF
NA	TRBV11-2	TRBD2	TRBJ2-3	TGTGCCAGCAGCCCTCCGACTAGCCAAAGCACAGATACGCAGTATTTT	CASSPPTSQSTDTQYF
NA	TRBV28	TRBD1	TRBJ2-7	TGTGCCAGCATCACAGGACAGGGGTTGACCTACGAGCAGTACTTC	CASITGQGLTYEQYF
NA	TRBV28	NA	TRBJ2-1	TGTGCCAGCAGTTCGAACAGGATCGGGAATGAGCAGTTCTTC	CASSSNRIGNEQFF
NA	TRBV7-8	TRBD1	TRBJ1-5	TGTGCCACCGGACAGGGGGCCCCTCGGAGCAATCAGCCCCAGCATTTT	CATGQGAPRSNQPQHF
NA	TRBV18	NA	TRBJ2-7	TGTGCCAGCTCACCCTCAGGGCTATACGAGCAGTACTTC	CASSPSGLYEQYF
NA	TRBV6-2/TRBV6-3	TRBD1	TRBJ2-7	TGTGCCAGCAGCGTGGAAGGTCCGGACAGGTCCTACGAGCAGTACTTC	CASSVEGPDRSYEQYF
NA	TRBV4-3	NA	TRBJ1-2	TGCGCCAGCAGCCAAGATCACGGACAGACTGGCTACACCTTC	CASSQDHGQTGYTF
NA	TRBV27	NA	TRBJ2-6	TGTGCCAGCAGTCCAGGATCTGGGGCCAACGTCCTGACTTTC	CASSPGSGANVLTF
once	TRBV28	TRBD1	TRBJ1-1	TGTGCCAGCAGTCCACAGACAGGGCCGAACACTGAAGCTTTCTTT	CASSPQTGPNTEAFF
NA	TRBV7-8	NA	TRBJ1-1	TGTGCCAGCACCTCTTACGCGGGCTCAATGGAAGCTTTCTTT	CASTSYAGSMEAFF
NA	TRBV7-2	NA	TRBJ1-5	TGTGCCAGCAGCTCTACTTTGCTATTACAGGGAGTTCCCCAGCATTTT	CASSSTLLLQGVPQHF
NA	TRBV13	TRBD1	TRBJ2-5	TGTGCCAGCAGCTTGGGACAGTTACAAGAGACCCAGTACTTC	CASSLGQLQETQYF
NA	TRBV25-1	NA	TRBJ1-6	TGTGCCAGCAGTTTCGGGGTCGGGTCACCCCTCCACTTT	CASSFGVGSPLHF
NA	TRBV6-4	TRBD1	TRBJ2-6	TGTGCCAGCAGTGACTCAGGGGGCGCTGGGGCCAACGTCCTGACTTTC	CASSDSGGAGANVLTF
NA	TRBV5-1	NA	TRBJ2-1	TGCGCCAGCAGCTTAACAGCGGGTCCTTACAATGAGCAGTTCTTC	CASSLTAGPYNEQFF
NA	TRBV5-8	TRBD1	TRBJ2-6	TGTGCCAGCAGTCTAAGGGGGCTTGGGGCCAACGTCCTGACTTTC	CASSLRGLGANVLTF
NA	TRBV5-1	TRBD2	TRBJ2-7	TGCGCCAGCAGCTTGGAACTAGCGGGGGCCGGAGCCTACGAGCAGTACTTC	CASSLELAGAGAYEQYF
NA	TRBV7-9	NA	TRBJ2-6	TGTGCCAGCGAGAAGGCTAGCTCTGGGGCCAACGTCCTGACTTTC	CASEKASSGANVLTF
NA	TRBV21-1	NA	TRBJ1-5	TGTGCCAGCAGCAAAGGGGAGGCTGGACAGCCCCAGCATTTT	CASSKGEAGQPQHF
once	TRBV23-1	TRBD1	TRBJ2-1	TGCGCCAGCAGCCGACAGGGCTTCTCCTACAATGAGCAGTTCTTC	CASSRQGFSYNEQFF
NA	TRBV4-1	NA	TRBJ1-6	TGCGCCAGCAGCCAAGAAGGCGGGGGACGGGATTCACCCCTCCACTTT	CASSQEGGGRDSPLHF
NA	TRBV11-2	NA	TRBJ1-3	TGTGCCAGCACAAACTCTAGGCAGGGAACTGGAAACACCATATATTTT	CASTNSRQGTGNTIYF
NA	TRBV11-2	TRBD2	TRBJ2-7	TGTGCCAGCAGCGACGGGACTAGTGGCTACGAGCAGTACTTC	CASSDGTSGYEQYF
NA	TRBV23-1	TRBD1	TRBJ1-6	TGCGCCAGCAGTCAATCACCGGGACAGGGAATTTATAATTCACCCCTCCACTTT	CASSQSPGQGIYNSPLHF
NA	TRBV7-2	TRBD1	TRBJ1-4	TGTGCCAGCAGCTTAGCCGGGACAGGGTATGCAACTAATGAAAAACTGTTTTTT	CASSLAGTGYATNEKLFF